This TCR beta chain was identified during a study of shared clonotypes between healthy human individuals. Whole-study findings and limits: Clonotypes which were not shared had lower generation probabilities than clonotypes that all four donors shared. In a few donors, about 5% of naive CD4 clonotypes appeared in common.

Those who donated, Caucasian adults without exception, all lived in Nashville, Tennessee. CDR1 MNHEY and CDR2 SVGAGI come from the germline V gene. The CDR3 is 16 residues long. The germline V and J ends were trimmed by 2 bases and 0 bases, with 11 bases remaining between them. About this clone itself: The antigen is not known.

Methods used by the authors: Junction-only immunoSEQ data arrived without quality scores, meaning filtering differed. Clones were read by immunoSEQ multiplex PCR, and TCRdb kept only the in-frame ones, dropping some. The V and J calls and the clone size are those of that table, but D and trimming were determined from the DNA. The sample records millions of clones, more than 90% being singletons. The sequenced material came from naive CD4+ T cells sorted from blood. Subset described: CD45RA+ positively selected. The rearrangement joins TRBV6-5 to TRBJ1-5; D gene uncertain. The sequence derives from a man aged 18 to 29 in good health. CDR3 DNA sequence: TGTGCCAGCAGTTACCTTGCCAGGACTAGCAATCAGCCCCAGCATTTT. Translating gives CASSYLARTSNQPQHF.